This entry lists 7 T cell receptor beta chains sequenced from one sample in a study of blood T cell repertoires in COVID-19. TCRdb keeps only in-frame clones here, not all; method: immunoSEQ multiplex PCR. The sample has roughly 300,000 clones; 70% to 90% are singletons. The sample consisted of peripheral blood. The receptors derive from a man younger than 35 with active or convalescent COVID-19.

The chain couples TRBV7-9 to TRBJ2-2, with 9 positions matching TRBD1. From germline, CDR1 is SEHNR and CDR2 FQNEAQ (reference sequence). This CDR3 spans 16 amino acids. With 1 base clipped from V and 4 bases from J, the junction kept 4 bases outside the gene matches. The CDR3 coding sequence is TGTGCCAGCAGCTTAGTTGGGACAGGGTCCACCGGGGAGCTGTTTTTT. Its translation: CASSLVGTGSTGELFF.

V usage is TRBV5-5 and J usage is TRBJ1-1, with a weak D call TRBD1 (6 bases). V was cut by 3 bases and J by 5 bases, with 11 bases left in between. Germline CDR1 and CDR2: SGHKS and YYEKEE (reference sequence). The CDR3 totals 13 residues. Here the CDR3 reads CASSYAGDTEAFF. In DNA form, the CDR3 reads TGTGCCAGCAGCTATGCAGGGGATACTGAAGCTTTCTTT.

The chain links TRBV19 to TRBJ1-5; TRBD1 might be the D (6 bases). The CDR3 is 15 residues long. V was clipped by 8 bases and J by 1 base, with 15 bases between them. Per germline, CDR1 LNHDA and CDR2 SQIVND (reference sequence). CDR3: CASRTALGSNQPQHF. The CDR3 DNA follows: TGTGCCAGTCGGACAGCCTTAGGGAGCAATCAGCCCCAGCATTTT.

The chain employs TRBV11-2 and TRBJ1-6; D unclear. With 1 base removed from V and 0 bases from J, the gap between germline ends came to 10 bases. The V gene's germline CDR1 is SGHAT and CDR2 FQNNGV. This CDR3 has 17 amino acids. CDR3 in DNA: TGTGCCAGCAGCTTAGTGGGCCTGAGCTCCTATAATTCACCCCTCCACTTT. It translates to CASSLVGLSSYNSPLHF.

The chain combines TRBV19 with TRBJ1-2; a possible D gene is TRBD1 (6 bases). Looked up from germline, CDR1 is LNHDA and CDR2 is SQIVND (reference sequence). CDR3 length equals 14 residues. V dropped 7 bases and J dropped 6 bases, with 18 bases sitting between them. The CDR3 loop is CASTHAGGADGYTF. CDR3 nucleotides: TGTGCCAGTACCCATGCTGGGGGCGCCGATGGCTACACCTTC.

This sequence joins TRBV12-3 or TRBV12-4 and TRBJ1-2, with D uncertain. The CDR3 loop spans 13 amino acids. V dropped 0 bases and J dropped 6 bases, with 8 bases sitting between them. Here the CDR3 reads CASSLAGVDGYTF. The DNA of the CDR3 is TGTGCCAGCAGTTTAGCCGGGGTCGATGGCTACACCTTC.

The chain recombines TRBV4-1 with TRBJ1-1; a possible D gene is TRBD1 (5 bases). CDR1 and CDR2 from the germline V gene are MGHRA and YSYEKL. The CDR3 length is 16 residues. The ends were cut back, 1 base at V and 5 bases at J, with 17 bases in the middle. CDR3 in amino acids: CASSQGYAGPTTEAFF. DNA for the CDR3: TGCGCCAGCAGCCAAGGCTACGCGGGGCCCACGACTGAAGCTTTCTTT.